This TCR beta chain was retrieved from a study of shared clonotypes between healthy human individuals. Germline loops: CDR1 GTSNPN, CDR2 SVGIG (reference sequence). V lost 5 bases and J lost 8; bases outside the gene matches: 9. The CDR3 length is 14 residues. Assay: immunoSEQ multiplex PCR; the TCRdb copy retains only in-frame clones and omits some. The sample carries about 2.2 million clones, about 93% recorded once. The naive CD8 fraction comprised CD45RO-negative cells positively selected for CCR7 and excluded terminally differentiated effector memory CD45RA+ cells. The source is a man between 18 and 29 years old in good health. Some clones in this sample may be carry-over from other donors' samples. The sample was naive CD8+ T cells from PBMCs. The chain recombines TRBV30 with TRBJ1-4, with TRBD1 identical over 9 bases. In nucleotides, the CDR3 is TGTGCCTGGGGGGGACAGGGTCATTGGGAAAAACTGTTTTTT. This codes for CAWGGQGHWEKLFF. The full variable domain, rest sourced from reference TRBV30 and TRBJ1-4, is SQTIHQWPATLVQPVGSPLSLECTVEGTSNPNLYWYRQAAGRGLQLLFYSVGIGQISSEVPQNLSASRPQDRQFILSSKKLLLSDSGFYLCAWGGQGHWEKLFFGSGTQLSVL.